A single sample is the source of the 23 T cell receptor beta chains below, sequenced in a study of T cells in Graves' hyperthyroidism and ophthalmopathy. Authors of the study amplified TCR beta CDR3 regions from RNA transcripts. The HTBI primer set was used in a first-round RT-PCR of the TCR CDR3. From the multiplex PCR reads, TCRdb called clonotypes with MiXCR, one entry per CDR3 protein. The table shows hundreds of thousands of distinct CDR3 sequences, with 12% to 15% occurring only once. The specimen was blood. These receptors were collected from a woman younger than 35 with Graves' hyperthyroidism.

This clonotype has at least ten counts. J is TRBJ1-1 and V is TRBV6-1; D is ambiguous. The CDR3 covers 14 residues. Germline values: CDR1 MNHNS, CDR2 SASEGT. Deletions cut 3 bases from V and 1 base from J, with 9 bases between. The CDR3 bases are TGTGCCAGCAGTGAGGGGAACTCGAACACTGAAGCTTTCTTT. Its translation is CASSEGNSNTEAFF.

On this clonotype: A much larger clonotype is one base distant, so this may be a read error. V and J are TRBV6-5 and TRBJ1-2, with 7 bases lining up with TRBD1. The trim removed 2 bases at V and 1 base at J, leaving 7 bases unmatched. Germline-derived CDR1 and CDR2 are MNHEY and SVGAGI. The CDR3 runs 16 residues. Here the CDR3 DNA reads TGTGCCAGCAGTTACGAGGACAGGAGGAGTAACTATGGCTACACCTTC. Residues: CASSYEDRRSNYGYTF.

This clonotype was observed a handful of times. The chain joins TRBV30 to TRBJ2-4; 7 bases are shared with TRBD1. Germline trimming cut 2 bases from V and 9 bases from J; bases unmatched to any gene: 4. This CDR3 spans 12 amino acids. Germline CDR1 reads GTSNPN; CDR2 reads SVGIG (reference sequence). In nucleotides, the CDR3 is TGTGCCTGGAGTTCGAACAGGGGCATTCAGTACTTC. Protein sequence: CAWSSNRGIQYF. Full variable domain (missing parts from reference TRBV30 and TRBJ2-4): SQTIHQWPATLVQPVGSPLSLECTVEGTSNPNLYWYRQAAGRGLQLLFYSVGIGQISSEVPQNLSASRPQDRQFILSSKKLLLSDSGFYLCAWSSNRGIQYFGAGTRLSVL.

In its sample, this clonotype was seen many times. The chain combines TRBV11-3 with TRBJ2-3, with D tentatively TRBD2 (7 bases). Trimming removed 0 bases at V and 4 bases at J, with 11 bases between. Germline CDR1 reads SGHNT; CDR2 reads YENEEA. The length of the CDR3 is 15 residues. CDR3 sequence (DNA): TGTGCCAGCAGCTTAGATCCGGGGGGCTCAGATACGCAGTATTTT. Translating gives CASSLDPGGSDTQYF.

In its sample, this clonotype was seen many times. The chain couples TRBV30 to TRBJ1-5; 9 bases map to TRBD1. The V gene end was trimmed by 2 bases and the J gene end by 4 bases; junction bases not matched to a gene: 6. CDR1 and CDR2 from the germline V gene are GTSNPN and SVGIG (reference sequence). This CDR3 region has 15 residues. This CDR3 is CAWSPRQGVNQPQHF. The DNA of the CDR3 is TGTGCCTGGAGTCCCCGACAGGGGGTGAATCAGCCCCAGCATTTT.

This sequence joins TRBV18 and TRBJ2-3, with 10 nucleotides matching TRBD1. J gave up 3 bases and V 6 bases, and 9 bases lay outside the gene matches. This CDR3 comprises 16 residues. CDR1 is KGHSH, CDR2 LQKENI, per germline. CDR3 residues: CASSPAWDRGTDTQYF. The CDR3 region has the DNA TGTGCCAGCTCGCCAGCATGGGACAGGGGTACAGATACGCAGTATTTT.

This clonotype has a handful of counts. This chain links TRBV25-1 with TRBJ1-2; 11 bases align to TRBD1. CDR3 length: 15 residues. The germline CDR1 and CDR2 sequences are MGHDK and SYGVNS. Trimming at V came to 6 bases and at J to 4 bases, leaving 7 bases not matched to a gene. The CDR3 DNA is TGTGCCAGCAGCGCCGTGGGGACAGGGGGCTATGGCTACACCTTC. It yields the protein CASSAVGTGGYGYTF.

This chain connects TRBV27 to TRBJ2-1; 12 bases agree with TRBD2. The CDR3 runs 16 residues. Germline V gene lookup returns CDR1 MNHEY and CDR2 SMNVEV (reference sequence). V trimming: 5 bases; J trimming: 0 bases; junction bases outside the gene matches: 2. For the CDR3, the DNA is TGTGCCAGCAGTGAACTAGCGGGAGGCTCCTACAATGAGCAGTTCTTC. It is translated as CASSELAGGSYNEQFF.

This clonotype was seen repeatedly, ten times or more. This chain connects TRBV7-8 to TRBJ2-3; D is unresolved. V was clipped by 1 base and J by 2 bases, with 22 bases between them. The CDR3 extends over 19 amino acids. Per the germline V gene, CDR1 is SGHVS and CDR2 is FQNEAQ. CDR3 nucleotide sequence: TGTGCCAGCAGCTTAGTTCGGTTCCCCGGGCCATCTTACACAGATACGCAGTATTTT. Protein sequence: CASSLVRFPGPSYTDTQYF.

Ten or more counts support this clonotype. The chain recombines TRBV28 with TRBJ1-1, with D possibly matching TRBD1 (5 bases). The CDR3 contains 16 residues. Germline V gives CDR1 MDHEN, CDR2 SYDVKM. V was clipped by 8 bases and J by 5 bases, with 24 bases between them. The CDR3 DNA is TGTGCCAGCGCTGGCAGAGGGCAAAATGGGGGAACTGAAGCTTTCTTT. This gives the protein CASAGRGQNGGTEAFF.

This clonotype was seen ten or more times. CDR3 DNA sequence: TGTGCCAGCAGTGGGCGGAGGAGGGCCTACGAGCAGTACTTC. This sequence encodes CASSGRRRAYEQYF. The J gene is TRBJ2-7, the V gene TRBV12-3 or TRBV12-4, with a possible D match to TRBD2 (6 bases). V lost 5 bases and J lost 2, with 13 bases in between. The CDR3 covers 14 residues.

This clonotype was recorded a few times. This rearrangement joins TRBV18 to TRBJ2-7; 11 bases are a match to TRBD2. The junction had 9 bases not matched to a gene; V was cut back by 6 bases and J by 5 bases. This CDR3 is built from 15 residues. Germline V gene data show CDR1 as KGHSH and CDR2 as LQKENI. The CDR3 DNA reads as TGTGCCAGCTCGACGTTAGCGGGAGGGCCCCACGAGCAGTACTTC. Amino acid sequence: CASSTLAGGPHEQYF.

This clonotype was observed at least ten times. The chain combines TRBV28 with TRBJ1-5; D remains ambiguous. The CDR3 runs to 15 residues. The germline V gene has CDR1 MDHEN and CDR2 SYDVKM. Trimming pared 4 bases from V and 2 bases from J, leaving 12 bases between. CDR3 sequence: CASSSGGFGNQPQHF. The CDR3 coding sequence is TGTGCCAGCAGTTCAGGCGGGTTTGGCAATCAGCCCCAGCATTTT.

The CDR3 DNA reads as TGTGCCACCAGCAGACCGGGACAGAGGGAGACCCAGTACTTC. Translated, it gives CATSRPGQRETQYF. The chain is built from TRBV15 and TRBJ2-5; TRBD1 matches at 7 bases. V lost 2 bases and J lost 5; bases outside the gene matches: 5. CDR1 LNHNV and CDR2 YYDKDF come from the germline V gene (reference sequence). The CDR3 has 14 residues.

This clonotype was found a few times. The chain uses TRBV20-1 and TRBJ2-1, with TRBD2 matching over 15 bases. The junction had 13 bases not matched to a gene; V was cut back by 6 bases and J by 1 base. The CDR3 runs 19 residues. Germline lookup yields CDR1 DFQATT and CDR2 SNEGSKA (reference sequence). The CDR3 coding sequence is TGCAGTGCGAGGACGGGACTAGCGGGAGGCCCGGGGTCCTACAATGAGCAGTTCTTC. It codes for CSARTGLAGGPGSYNEQFF.

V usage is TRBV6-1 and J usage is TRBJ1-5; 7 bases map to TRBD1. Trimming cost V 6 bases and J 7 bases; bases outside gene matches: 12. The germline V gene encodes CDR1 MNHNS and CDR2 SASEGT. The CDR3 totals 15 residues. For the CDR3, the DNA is TGTGCCAGCAGCAAGACCGGGACAGTTCCCCAGCCCCAGCATTTT. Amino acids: CASSKTGTVPQPQHF.

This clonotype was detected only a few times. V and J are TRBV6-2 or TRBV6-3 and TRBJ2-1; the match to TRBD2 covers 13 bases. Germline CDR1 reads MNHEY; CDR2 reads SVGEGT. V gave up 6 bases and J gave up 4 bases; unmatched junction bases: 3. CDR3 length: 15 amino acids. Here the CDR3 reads CASRGTSGNYNEQFF. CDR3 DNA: TGTGCCAGCAGGGGGACTAGCGGGAATTACAATGAGCAGTTCTTC.

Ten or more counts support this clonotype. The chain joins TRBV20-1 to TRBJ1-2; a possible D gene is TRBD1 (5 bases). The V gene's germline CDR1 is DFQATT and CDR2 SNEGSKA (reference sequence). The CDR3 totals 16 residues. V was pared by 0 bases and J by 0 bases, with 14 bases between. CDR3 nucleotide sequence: TGCAGTGCTAGAGATTATGAGACAGTATCTAACTATGGCTACACCTTC. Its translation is CSARDYETVSNYGYTF.

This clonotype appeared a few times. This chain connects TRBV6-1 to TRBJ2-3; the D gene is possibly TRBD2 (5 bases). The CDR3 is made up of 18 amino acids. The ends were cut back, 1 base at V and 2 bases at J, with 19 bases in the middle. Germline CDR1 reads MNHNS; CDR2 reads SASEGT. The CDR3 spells CASSEGFFAGRYTDTQYF. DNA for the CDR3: TGTGCCAGCAGTGAAGGGTTTTTCGCGGGCCGATACACAGATACGCAGTATTTT.

For the CDR3, the DNA is TGCAGCGTTGTAGCGGGAGGGCCCGGTGAGCAGTACTTC. Protein: CSVVAGGPGEQYF. The V call is TRBV29-1, the J call TRBJ2-7; the match to TRBD2 covers 11 bases. The V gene end was trimmed by 4 bases and the J gene end by 7 bases; junction bases not matched to a gene: 6. Germline CDR1 is SQVTM and CDR2 is ANQGSEA. The CDR3 runs to 13 residues.

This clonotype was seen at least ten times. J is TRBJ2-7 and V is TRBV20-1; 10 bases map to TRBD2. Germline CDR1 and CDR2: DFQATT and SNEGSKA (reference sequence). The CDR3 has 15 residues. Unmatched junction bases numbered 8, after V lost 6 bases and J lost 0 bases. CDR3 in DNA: TGCAGTGCCAAAAACGGGACTAGCGCCTCCTACGAGCAGTACTTC. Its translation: CSAKNGTSASYEQYF.

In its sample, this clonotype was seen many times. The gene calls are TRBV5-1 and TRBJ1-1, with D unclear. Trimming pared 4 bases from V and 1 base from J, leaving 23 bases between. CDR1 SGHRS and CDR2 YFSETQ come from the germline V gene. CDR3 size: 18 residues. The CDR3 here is CASSPTYWEGLPNTEAFF. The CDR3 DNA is TGCGCCAGCAGCCCAACCTACTGGGAGGGCCTGCCGAACACTGAAGCTTTCTTT.

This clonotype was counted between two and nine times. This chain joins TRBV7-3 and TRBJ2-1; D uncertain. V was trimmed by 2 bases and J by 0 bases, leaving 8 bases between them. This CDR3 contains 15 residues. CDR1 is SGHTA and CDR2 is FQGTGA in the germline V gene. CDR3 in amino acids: CASSLSLSSYNEQFF. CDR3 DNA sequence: TGTGCCAGCAGCTTATCACTAAGCTCCTACAATGAGCAGTTCTTC.